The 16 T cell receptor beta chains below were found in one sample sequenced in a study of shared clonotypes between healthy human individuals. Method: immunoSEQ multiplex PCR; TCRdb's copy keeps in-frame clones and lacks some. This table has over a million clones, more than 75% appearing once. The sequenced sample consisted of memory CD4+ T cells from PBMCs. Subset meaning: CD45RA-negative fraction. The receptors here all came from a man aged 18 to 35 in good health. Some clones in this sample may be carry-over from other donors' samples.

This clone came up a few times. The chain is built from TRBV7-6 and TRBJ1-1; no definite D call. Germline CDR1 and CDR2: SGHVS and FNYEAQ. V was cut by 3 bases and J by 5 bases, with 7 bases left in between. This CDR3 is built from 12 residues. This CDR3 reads CASSFIGTEAFF. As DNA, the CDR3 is TGTGCCAGCAGCTTTATAGGAACTGAAGCTTTCTTT. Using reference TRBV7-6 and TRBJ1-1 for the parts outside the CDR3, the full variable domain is GAGVSQSPRYKVTKRGQDVALRCDPISGHVSLYWYRQALGQGPEFLTYFNYEAQQDKSGLPNDRFSAERPEGSISTLTIQRTEQRDSAMYRCASSFIGTEAFFGQGTRLTVV.

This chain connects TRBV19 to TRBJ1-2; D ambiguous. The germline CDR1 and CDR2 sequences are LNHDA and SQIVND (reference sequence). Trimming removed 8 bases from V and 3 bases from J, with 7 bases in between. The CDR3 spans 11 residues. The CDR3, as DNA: TGTGCCAGTGAAGCAGACTATGGCTACACCTTC. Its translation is CASEADYGYTF. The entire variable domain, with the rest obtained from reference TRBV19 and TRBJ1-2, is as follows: DGGITQSPKYLFRKEGQNVTLSCEQNLNHDAMYWYRQDPGQGLRLIYYSQIVNDFQKGDIAEGYSVSREKKESFPLTVTSAQKNPTAFYLCASEADYGYTFGSGTRLTVV.

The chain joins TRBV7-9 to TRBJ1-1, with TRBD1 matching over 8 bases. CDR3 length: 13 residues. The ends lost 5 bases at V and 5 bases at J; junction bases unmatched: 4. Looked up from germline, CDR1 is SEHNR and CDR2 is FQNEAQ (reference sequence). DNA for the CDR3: TGTGCCAGCAGCCGGACAGGGATTACTGAAGCTTTCTTT. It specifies CASSRTGITEAFF.

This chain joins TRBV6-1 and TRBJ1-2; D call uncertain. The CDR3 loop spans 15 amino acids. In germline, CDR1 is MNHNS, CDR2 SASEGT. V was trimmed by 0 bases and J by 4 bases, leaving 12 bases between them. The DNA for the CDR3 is TGTGCCAGCAGTGAAGCGGGTGGGTCGGGCTATGGCTACACCTTC. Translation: CASSEAGGSGYGYTF.

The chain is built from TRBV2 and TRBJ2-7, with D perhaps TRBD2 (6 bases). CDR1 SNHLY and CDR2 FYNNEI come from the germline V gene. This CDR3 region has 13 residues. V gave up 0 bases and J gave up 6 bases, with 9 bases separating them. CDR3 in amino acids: CASSEAGGIEQYF. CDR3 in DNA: TGTGCCAGCAGTGAAGCGGGGGGAATCGAGCAGTACTTC.

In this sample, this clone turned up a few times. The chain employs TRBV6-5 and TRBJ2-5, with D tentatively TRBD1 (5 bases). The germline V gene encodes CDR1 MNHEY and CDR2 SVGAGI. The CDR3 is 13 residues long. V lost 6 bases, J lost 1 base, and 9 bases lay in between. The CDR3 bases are TGTGCCAGCAGCCGACAGATCCAAGAGACCCAGTACTTC. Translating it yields CASSRQIQETQYF.

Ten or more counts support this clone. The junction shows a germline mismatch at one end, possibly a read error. The DNA of the CDR3 is TGTGCCAGCAACTTATGGGGTATGAGGTACACTGAAGCTTTCTTT. This codes for CASNLWGMRYTEAFF. V is TRBV13 and J is TRBJ1-1; D is uncertain. Germline CDR1 reads PRHDT; CDR2 reads FYEKMQ (reference sequence). CDR3 length: 15 amino acids.

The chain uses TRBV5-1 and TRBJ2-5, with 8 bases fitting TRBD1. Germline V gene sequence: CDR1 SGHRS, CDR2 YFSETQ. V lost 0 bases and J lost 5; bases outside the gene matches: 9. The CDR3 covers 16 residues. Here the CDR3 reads CASSLAGQGAWETQYF. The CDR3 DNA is TGCGCCAGCAGCTTGGCCGGCCAGGGGGCATGGGAGACCCAGTACTTC.

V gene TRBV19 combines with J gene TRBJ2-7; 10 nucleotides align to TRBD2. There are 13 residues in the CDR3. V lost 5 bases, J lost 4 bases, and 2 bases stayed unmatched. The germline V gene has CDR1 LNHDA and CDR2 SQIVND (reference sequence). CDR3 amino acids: CASSGTSVYEQYF. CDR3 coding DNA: TGTGCCAGTAGTGGGACTAGCGTATACGAGCAGTACTTC.

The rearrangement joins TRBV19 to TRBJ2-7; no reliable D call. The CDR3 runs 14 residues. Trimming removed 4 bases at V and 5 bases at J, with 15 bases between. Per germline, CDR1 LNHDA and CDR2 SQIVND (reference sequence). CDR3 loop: CASSTREVGHEQYF. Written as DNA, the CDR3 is TGTGCCAGTAGTACGCGTGAGGTTGGCCACGAGCAGTACTTC.

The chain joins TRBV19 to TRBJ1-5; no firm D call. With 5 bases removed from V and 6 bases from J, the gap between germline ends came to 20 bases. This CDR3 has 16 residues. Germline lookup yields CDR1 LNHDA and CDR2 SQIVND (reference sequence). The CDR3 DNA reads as TGTGCCAGTAGTCCGACCGGGATCCTAGGCGTTCAGCCCCAGCATTTT. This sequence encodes CASSPTGILGVQPQHF.

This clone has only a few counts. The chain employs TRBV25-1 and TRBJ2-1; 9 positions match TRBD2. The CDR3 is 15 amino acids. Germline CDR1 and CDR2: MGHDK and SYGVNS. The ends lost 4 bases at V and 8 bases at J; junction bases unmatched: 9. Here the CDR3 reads CASSVIGTSWDEQFF. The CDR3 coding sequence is TGTGCCAGCAGTGTCATTGGGACTAGCTGGGATGAGCAGTTCTTC.

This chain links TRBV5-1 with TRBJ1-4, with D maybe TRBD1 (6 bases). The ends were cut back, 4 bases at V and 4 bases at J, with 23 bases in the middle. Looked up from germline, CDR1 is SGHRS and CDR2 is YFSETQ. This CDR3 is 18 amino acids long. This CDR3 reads CASSGGPRSRGVNEKLFF. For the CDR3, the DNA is TGCGCCAGCAGCGGGGGCCCTCGTTCAAGGGGTGTTAATGAAAAACTGTTTTTT. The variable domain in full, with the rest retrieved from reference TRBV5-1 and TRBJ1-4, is KAGVTQTPRYLIKTRGQQVTLSCSPISGHRSVSWYQQTPGQGLQFLFEYFSETQRNKGNFPGRFSGRQFSNSRSEMNVSTLELGDSALYLCASSGGPRSRGVNEKLFFGSGTQLSVL.

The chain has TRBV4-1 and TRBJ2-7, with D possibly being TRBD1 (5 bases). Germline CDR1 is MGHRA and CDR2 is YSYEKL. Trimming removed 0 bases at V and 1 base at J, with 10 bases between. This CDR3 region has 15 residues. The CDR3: CASSQEVRGSYEQYF. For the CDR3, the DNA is TGCGCCAGCAGCCAAGAGGTAAGGGGTTCCTACGAGCAGTACTTC.

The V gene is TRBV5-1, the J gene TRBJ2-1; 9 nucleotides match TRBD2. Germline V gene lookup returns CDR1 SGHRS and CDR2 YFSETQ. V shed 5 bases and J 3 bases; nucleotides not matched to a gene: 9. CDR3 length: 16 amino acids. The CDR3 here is CASSLVGGRDYNEQFF. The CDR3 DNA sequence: TGCGCCAGCAGTCTAGTCGGCGGGAGGGACTACAATGAGCAGTTCTTC.

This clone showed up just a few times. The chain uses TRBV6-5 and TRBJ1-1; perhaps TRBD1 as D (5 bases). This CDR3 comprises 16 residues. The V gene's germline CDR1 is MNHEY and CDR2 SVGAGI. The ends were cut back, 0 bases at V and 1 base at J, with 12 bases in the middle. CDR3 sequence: CASSYSTSGANTEAFF. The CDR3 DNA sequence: TGTGCCAGCAGTTACTCTACAAGCGGGGCGAACACTGAAGCTTTCTTT.